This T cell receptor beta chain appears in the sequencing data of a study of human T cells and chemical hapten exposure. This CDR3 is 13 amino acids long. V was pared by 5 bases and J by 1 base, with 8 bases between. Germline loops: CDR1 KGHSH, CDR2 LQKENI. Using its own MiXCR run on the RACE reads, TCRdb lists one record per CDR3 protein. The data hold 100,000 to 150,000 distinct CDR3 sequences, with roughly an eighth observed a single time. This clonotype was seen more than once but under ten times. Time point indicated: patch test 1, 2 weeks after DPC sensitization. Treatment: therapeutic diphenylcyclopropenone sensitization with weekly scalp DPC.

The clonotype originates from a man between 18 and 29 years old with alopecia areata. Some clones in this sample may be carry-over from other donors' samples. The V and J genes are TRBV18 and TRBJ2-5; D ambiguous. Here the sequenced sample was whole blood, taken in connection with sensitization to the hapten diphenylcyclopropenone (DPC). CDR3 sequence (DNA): TGTGCCAGCTCAGATTCTACCCAAGAGACCCAGTACTTC. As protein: CASSDSTQETQYF.